This T cell receptor beta chain was recorded in a study of T cells after yellow fever vaccination. General study findings and limits: Bulk-population clonotypes that are abundant could appear as contaminants in FACS-sorted repertoires.

MiXCR, run by TCRdb on the 5' RACE reads, gives a single entry per CDR3 protein. The data show some 350,000 distinct CDR3 sequences, 7.5% to 9% seen once. A remark on this clonotype: Antigen unknown.

The origin of this receptor is a man aged 18 to 30 who received the YFV17D yellow fever vaccine. The input for sequencing was PBMCs, taken on the day of the first yellow fever vaccination.

The CDR3 region is CASSSNPNRALLSNEKLFF. Here the CDR3 DNA reads TGTGCCAGCAGCTCGAATCCAAACAGGGCCCTCCTTTCTAATGAAAAACTGTTTTTT. The V call is TRBV27, the J call TRBJ1-4, with a weak D call TRBD1 (6 bases). CDR1 is MNHEY and CDR2 is SMNVEV in the germline V gene (reference sequence). Trimming pared 6 bases from V and 3 bases from J, leaving 26 bases between. The CDR3 consists of 19 residues.